This T cell receptor (beta chain) was identified in a study of cytomegalovirus exposure and HLA in healthy donors. The germline gives CDR1 SGHRS, CDR2 YFSETQ. The CDR3 has 15 residues. Trimming removed 3 bases from V and 5 bases from J; junction bases left unmatched: 5. This table comes from immunoSEQ multiplex PCR, and its TCRdb copy is limited to in-frame clones, with some not included. The sample holds about 50,000 clones, more than 90% seen once. The sample taken for sequencing was PBMCs. This sequence originates from a man aged 18-30 years in good health and CMV-seronegative. This chain joins TRBV5-1 and TRBJ2-3; 11 bases fit TRBD2. The CDR3 nucleotides read TGCGCCAGCAGCTCAAGTAGCGGGAGGGTAGATACGCAGTATTTT. Its protein product is CASSSSSGRVDTQYF.